The present TCR beta chain was sequenced within a study of blood T cell repertoires in COVID-19. Study summary: There were acute and convalescent COVID-19 samples, and they came from the United States, Italy and Spain. PBMCs, B-cell-depleted T cells, or T cells were the source of the cDNA or gDNA that made up the material.

Per the original data handling: Estimation of nucleated cell counts relied on the amplification of reference gene primers. The assay was immunoSEQ multiplex PCR, and TCRdb's table has in-frame clones only and misses some. V and J calls and clone size follow that table, whereas D and trimming were derived from the DNA. The data show some 140,000 clones, with about 72% seen just once and about 10% held by the top ten. V gave up 1 base and J gave up 8 bases, with 17 bases separating them. Germline CDR1 is LGHNA and CDR2 is YSLEER. The CDR3 length is 15 residues. This receptor was identified in a man in his 60s who had recovered from COVID-19. This chain connects TRBV4-3 to TRBJ1-2, with D possibly TRBD1 on 5 matching bases. The sample was peripheral blood. Here the CDR3 reads CASSQVGRASVGYTF. The CDR3 DNA reads TGCGCCAGCAGCCAAGTGGGCAGGGCATCTGTGGGCTACACCTTC.